The sequence of this TCR beta chain was determined in a study of shared clonotypes between healthy human individuals. Background on the study: Sampling drew on donors who were a couple of women and a few men aged 18 to 49.

The method was immunoSEQ multiplex PCR; TCRdb's version includes in-frame clones alone and lacks a portion of them. Among about 2 million clones listed, 85% to 95% were seen once. About this clone itself: Its antigen is still unknown.

Trimming shortened V by 4 bases and J by 3 bases, and 9 bases separated the two germline ends. The CDR3 is 14 residues long. Germline assignment: CDR1 MNHNY and CDR2 SVGAGI (reference sequence). Study-level findings and limits: Memory subsets generally showed lower estimated richness than naive subsets. Donor clonotype sharing was expected to depend on sequencing depth. Generation probabilities of non-shared clonotypes were lower (relative to those shared by all four donors).

The TCR sequence derives from a young man in good health. V usage is TRBV6-6 and J usage is TRBJ1-4; D not resolved. The specimen was naive CD4+ T cells sorted from blood. Subset in this sample: CD45RA+ positively selected. Here the CDR3 reads CASSSNDANEKLFF. The CDR3 DNA sequence: TGTGCCAGCAGTTCCAACGATGCTAATGAAAAACTGTTTTTT.